These 3 T cell receptor beta chains share one sample of origin, sequenced in a study of cytomegalovirus exposure and HLA in healthy donors. Primers for the PCR totalled 60 Vbeta and 13 Jbeta. Clones were sequenced by immunoSEQ multiplex PCR, and TCRdb holds only the in-frame ones, with some missing. This table has about 98,000 clones, about 81% appearing once. Sequenced input: PBMCs. The receptors were gathered from a middle-aged man in good health and CMV-seronegative.

The chain employs TRBV6-4 and TRBJ1-5; no reliable D call. The CDR3 extends over 12 amino acids. Germline V gene lookup returns CDR1 MRHNA and CDR2 SNTAGT. The V gene lost 9 bases and the J gene lost 1 base, with 7 bases spanning the gap. The chain's CDR3 is CARTRSNQPQHF. Written as DNA, the CDR3 is TGTGCCAGGACACGGAGCAATCAGCCCCAGCATTTT.

This chain links TRBV2 with TRBJ1-3; 7 bases are a match to TRBD1. The CDR3 consists of 12 residues. Losses at the gene ends were 2 bases for V and 8 bases for J; bases not matched to a gene: 0. Germline CDR1 SNHLY, CDR2 FYNNEI. CDR3 amino acids: CASSEQGDTIYF. CDR3 nucleotide sequence: TGTGCCAGCAGTGAACAGGGGGACACCATATATTTT.

This chain links TRBV29-1 with TRBJ2-2, with 9 bases that match TRBD1. This CDR3 region has 14 residues. Germline CDR1 reads SQVTM; CDR2 reads ANQGSEA. Unmatched junction bases numbered 9, after V lost 6 bases and J lost 7 bases. The CDR3 DNA is TGCAGCGTCCTCCGACAGGGGGAAATCGGGGAGCTGTTTTTT. Its translation: CSVLRQGEIGELFF.